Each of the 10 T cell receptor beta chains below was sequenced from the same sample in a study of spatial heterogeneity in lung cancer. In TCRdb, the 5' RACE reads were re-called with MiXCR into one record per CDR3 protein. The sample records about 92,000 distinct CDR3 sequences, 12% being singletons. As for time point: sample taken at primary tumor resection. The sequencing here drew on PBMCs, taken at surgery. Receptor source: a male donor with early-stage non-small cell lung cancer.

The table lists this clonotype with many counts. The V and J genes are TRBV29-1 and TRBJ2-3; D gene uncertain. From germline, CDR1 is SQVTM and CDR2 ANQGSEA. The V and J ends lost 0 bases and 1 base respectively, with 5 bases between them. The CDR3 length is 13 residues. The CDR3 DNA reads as TGCAGCGTTGAAGATTGGGGCACAGATACGCAGTATTTT. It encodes CSVEDWGTDTQYF.

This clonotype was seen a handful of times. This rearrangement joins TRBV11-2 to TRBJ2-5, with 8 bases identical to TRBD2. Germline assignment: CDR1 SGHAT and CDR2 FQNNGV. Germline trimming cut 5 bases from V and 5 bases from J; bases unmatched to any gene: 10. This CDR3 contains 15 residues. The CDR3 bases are TGTGCCAGCAGCCGATCCGGGGGGGAGGTCGAGACCCAGTACTTC. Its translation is CASSRSGGEVETQYF.

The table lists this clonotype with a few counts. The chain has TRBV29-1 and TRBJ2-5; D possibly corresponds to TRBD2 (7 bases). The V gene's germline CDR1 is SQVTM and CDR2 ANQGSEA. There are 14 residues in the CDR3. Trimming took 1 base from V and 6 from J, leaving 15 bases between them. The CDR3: CSVEGAGQGQTQYF. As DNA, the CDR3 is TGCAGCGTTGAAGGAGCGGGACAAGGGCAGACCCAGTACTTC. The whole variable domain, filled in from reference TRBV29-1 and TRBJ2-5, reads SAVISQKPSRDICQRGTSLTIQCQVDSQVTMMFWYRQQPGQSLTLIATANQGSEATYESGFVIDKFPISRPNLTFSTLTVSNMSPEDSSIYLCSVEGAGQGQTQYFGPGTRLLVL.

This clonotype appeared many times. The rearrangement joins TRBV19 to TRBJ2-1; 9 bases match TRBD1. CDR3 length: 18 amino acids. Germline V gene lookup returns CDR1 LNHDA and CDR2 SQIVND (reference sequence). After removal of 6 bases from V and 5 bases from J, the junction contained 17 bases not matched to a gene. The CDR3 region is CASRKTGPDRGFDNEQFF. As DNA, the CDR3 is TGTGCCAGTAGAAAAACAGGACCAGACAGGGGGTTTGACAATGAGCAGTTCTTC.

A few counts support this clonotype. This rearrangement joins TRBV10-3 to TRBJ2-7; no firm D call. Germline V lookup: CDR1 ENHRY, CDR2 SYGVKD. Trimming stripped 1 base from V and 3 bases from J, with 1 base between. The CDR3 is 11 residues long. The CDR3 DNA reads TGTGCCATCAGTGAGTTCTACGAGCAGTACTTC. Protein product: CAISEFYEQYF.

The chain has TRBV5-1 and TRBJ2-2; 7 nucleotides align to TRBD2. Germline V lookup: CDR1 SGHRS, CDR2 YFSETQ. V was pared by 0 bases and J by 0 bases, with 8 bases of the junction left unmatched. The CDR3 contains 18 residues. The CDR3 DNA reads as TGCGCCAGCAGCTTGGCTGTGGGGCTAGCGGCGAACACCGGGGAGCTGTTTTTT. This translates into CASSLAVGLAANTGELFF. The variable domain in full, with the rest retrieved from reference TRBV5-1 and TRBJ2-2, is KAGVTQTPRYLIKTRGQQVTLSCSPISGHRSVSWYQQTPGQGLQFLFEYFSETQRNKGNFPGRFSGRQFSNSRSEMNVSTLELGDSALYLCASSLAVGLAANTGELFFGEGSRLTVL.

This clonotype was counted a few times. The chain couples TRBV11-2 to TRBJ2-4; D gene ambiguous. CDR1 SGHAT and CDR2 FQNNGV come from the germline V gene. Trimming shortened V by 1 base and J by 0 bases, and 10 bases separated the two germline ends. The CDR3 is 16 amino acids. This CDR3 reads CASSLVGGLAKNIQYF. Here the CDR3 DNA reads TGTGCCAGCAGCTTAGTCGGTGGGTTAGCCAAAAACATTCAGTACTTC.

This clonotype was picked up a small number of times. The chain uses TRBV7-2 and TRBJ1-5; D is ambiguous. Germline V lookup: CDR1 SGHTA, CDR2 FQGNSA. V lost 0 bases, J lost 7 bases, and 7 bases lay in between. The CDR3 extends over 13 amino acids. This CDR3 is CASSLAREQPQHF. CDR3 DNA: TGTGCCAGCAGCTTAGCCCGGGAACAGCCCCAGCATTTT. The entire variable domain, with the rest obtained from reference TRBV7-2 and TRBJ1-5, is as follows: GAGVSQSPSNKVTEKGKDVELRCDPISGHTALYWYRQSLGQGLEFLIYFQGNSAPDKSGLPSDRFSAERTGGSVSTLTIQRTQQEDSAVYLCASSLAREQPQHFGDGTRLSIL.

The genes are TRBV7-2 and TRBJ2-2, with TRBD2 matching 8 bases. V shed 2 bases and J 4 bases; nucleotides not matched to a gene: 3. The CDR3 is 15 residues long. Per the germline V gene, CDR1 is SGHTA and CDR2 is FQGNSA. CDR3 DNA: TGTGCCAGCAGCTTAACGGGAGGGGGCACCGGGGAGCTGTTTTTT. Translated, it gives CASSLTGGGTGELFF.

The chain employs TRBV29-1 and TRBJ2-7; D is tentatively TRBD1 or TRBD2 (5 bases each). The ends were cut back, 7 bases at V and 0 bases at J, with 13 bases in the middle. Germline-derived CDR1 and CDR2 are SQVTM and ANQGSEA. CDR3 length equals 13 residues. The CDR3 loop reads CSATGRNSYEQYF. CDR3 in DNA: TGCAGCGCCACGGGACGGAACTCCTACGAGCAGTACTTC.